These 19 T cell receptor beta chains originate from one sample sequenced in a study of cytomegalovirus exposure and HLA in healthy donors. PCR was performed using 60 Vbeta and 13 Jbeta primers. Repertoires were generated with immunoSEQ multiplex PCR, while TCRdb's copy carries only in-frame clones and drops some. The table lists fewer than 200,000 clones, about 80% of them singletons, with approximately 0.69% in the top ten. The sequencing sample was made of PBMCs. All receptors come from a woman aged 40 to 49 in good health and CMV-seronegative.

V and J are TRBV6-1 and TRBJ1-2; 9 bases map to TRBD1. The CDR3 runs to 14 residues. Per germline, CDR1 MNHNS and CDR2 SASEGT. J lost 7 bases, V lost 6 bases, and 9 bases had no gene match. CDR3 amino acids: CASSDRGKGGGYTF. The CDR3 nucleotides read TGTGCCAGCAGCGACAGGGGGAAAGGCGGTGGCTACACCTTC.

The rearrangement joins TRBV4-2 to TRBJ1-1; a possible D gene is TRBD1 (5 bases). This CDR3 has 15 residues. Germline lookup yields CDR1 LGHNA and CDR2 YNFKEQ. V was trimmed by 1 base and J by 6 bases, leaving 15 bases between them. In nucleotides, the CDR3 is TGTGCCAGCAGCCAAGTTGTAGGGGTGGGCGCTGAAGCTTTCTTT. Residues: CASSQVVGVGAEAFF.

This chain joins TRBV6-5 and TRBJ2-7, with TRBD2 identical over 10 bases. The CDR3 loop spans 13 amino acids. Per the germline V gene, CDR1 is MNHEY and CDR2 is SVGAGI. J lost 6 bases, V lost 6 bases, and 5 bases had no gene match. CDR3 in amino acids: CASRMGLASEQYF. The CDR3 coding sequence is TGTGCCAGCAGGATGGGACTAGCGTCCGAGCAGTACTTC.

This rearrangement joins TRBV29-1 to TRBJ2-3; D is perhaps TRBD2 (7 bases). CDR1 and CDR2 (germline): SQVTM, ANQGSEA. Trimming removed 7 bases at V and 2 bases at J, with 13 bases between. The length of the CDR3 is 13 residues. Written as DNA, the CDR3 is TGCAGCGCCTGGGGGGGCAACACAGATACGCAGTATTTT. Amino acid sequence: CSAWGGNTDTQYF.

This chain connects TRBV27 to TRBJ2-3, with TRBD2 matching over 12 bases. This CDR3 spans 16 amino acids. V shed 5 bases and J 6 bases; nucleotides not matched to a gene: 9. Germline V gives CDR1 MNHEY, CDR2 SMNVEV (reference sequence). CDR3 residues: CASSLRLAGGPDTQYF. The CDR3 nucleotides read TGTGCCAGCAGTCTACGTCTAGCGGGAGGGCCGGATACGCAGTATTTT.

The J gene is TRBJ2-7, the V gene TRBV27; D perhaps matches TRBD1 (5 bases). The CDR3 extends over 16 amino acids. In germline, CDR1 is MNHEY, CDR2 SMNVEV (reference sequence). V was trimmed by 2 bases and J by 2 bases, leaving 16 bases between them. The CDR3 DNA follows: TGTGCCAGCAGTTTAAGCTCAGGGCCCTCCCCCTACGAGCAGTACTTC. Translating it yields CASSLSSGPSPYEQYF.

The chain is built from TRBV5-1 and TRBJ1-2; 8 bases agree with TRBD1. Germline V lookup: CDR1 SGHRS, CDR2 YFSETQ. V was pared by 4 bases and J by 5 bases, with 10 bases of the junction left unmatched. The CDR3 contains 15 residues. In DNA form, the CDR3 reads TGCGCCAGCAGCGGGACCTCGACAGGGGAGTATGGCTACACCTTC. Amino acid sequence: CASSGTSTGEYGYTF.

This chain uses TRBV5-6 with TRBJ2-7, with D possibly being TRBD2 (5 bases). The CDR3 loop spans 15 amino acids. CDR1 is SGHDT, CDR2 YYEEEE, per germline. The V gene lost 4 bases and the J gene lost 2 bases, with 16 bases spanning the gap. CDR3 sequence reads: CASSPDWRGTYEQYF. CDR3 nucleotide sequence: TGTGCCAGCAGCCCGGACTGGAGAGGGACCTACGAGCAGTACTTC.

This clone was recorded a few times. The rearrangement joins TRBV19 to TRBJ2-1; D not certain. CDR1 is LNHDA and CDR2 is SQIVND in the germline V gene (reference sequence). The CDR3 runs to 13 residues. Trimming pared 6 bases from V and 6 bases from J, leaving 12 bases between. CDR3 bases: TGTGCCAGTAGCCTTGCTCCGGGCAATGAGCAGTTCTTC. It codes for CASSLAPGNEQFF.

This rearrangement joins TRBV11-3 to TRBJ2-7, with D maybe TRBD1 (6 bases). Germline-derived CDR1 and CDR2 are SGHNT and YENEEA. The V end was cut by 5 bases, the J end by 7 bases, with 12 bases between. The CDR3 is made up of 12 amino acids. CDR3 loop: CASSRQAREQYF. CDR3 DNA: TGTGCCAGCAGCCGACAGGCAAGGGAGCAGTACTTC.

The chain is built from TRBV7-9 and TRBJ1-2; D may be TRBD1 (5 bases). This CDR3 has 18 residues. CDR1 SEHNR and CDR2 FQNEAQ come from the germline V gene (reference sequence). Trimming shortened V by 1 base and J by 3 bases, and 21 bases separated the two germline ends. The CDR3 DNA reads as TGTGCCAGCAGCTTAGTACAAGGGGCGCCGATTCGAGACTATGGCTACACCTTC. Amino acid sequence: CASSLVQGAPIRDYGYTF.

The gene calls are TRBV25-1 and TRBJ1-2, with unresolved D. Germline values: CDR1 MGHDK, CDR2 SYGVNS. The CDR3 runs to 14 residues. V lost 4 bases and J 0 bases, leaving 9 bases between the germline ends. The CDR3 loop is CASSAQSTNYGYTF. CDR3 nucleotide sequence: TGTGCCAGCAGTGCGCAATCTACTAACTATGGCTACACCTTC.

This chain joins TRBV19 and TRBJ2-2, with a tentative D call TRBD1 (6 bases). The CDR3 is 19 residues long. V shed 3 bases and J shed 5 bases, with 25 bases lying between them. CDR1 LNHDA and CDR2 SQIVND come from the germline V gene (reference sequence). CDR3 sequence: CASSMGHLTTQTRTGELFF. The CDR3 DNA is TGTGCCAGTAGTATGGGACATCTAACGACCCAAACCCGGACCGGGGAGCTGTTTTTT.

Only one count was recorded for this clone. The chain uses TRBV9 and TRBJ2-4; 7 bases map to TRBD1. The length of the CDR3 is 15 residues. Trimming at V came to 3 bases and at J to 9 bases, leaving 12 bases not matched to a gene. Germline V lookup: CDR1 SGDLS, CDR2 YYNGEE. The CDR3 region is CASSAGGKAGGIQYF. CDR3 in DNA: TGTGCCAGCAGCGCAGGGGGTAAGGCAGGGGGCATTCAGTACTTC.

The CDR3 DNA reads as TGTGCCAGCAGCTTAGACAACAGCGGCCAGCATTTT. Translating it yields CASSLDNSGQHF. The genes are TRBV7-8 and TRBJ1-5; D unresolved. V was trimmed by 1 base and J by 12 bases, leaving 10 bases between them. This CDR3 contains 12 residues. The germline V gene has CDR1 SGHVS and CDR2 FQNEAQ.

V gene TRBV30 combines with J gene TRBJ1-5, with 10 positions matching TRBD1. Per germline, CDR1 GTSNPN and CDR2 SVGIG (reference sequence). CDR3 length equals 16 residues. V shed 3 bases, J shed 2 bases, and the junction held 7 bases outside the gene matches. CDR3 sequence: CAWRDRGYSGNQPQHF. The DNA for the CDR3 is TGTGCCTGGAGGGACAGGGGGTATAGTGGCAATCAGCCCCAGCATTTT. Full variable domain (missing parts from reference TRBV30 and TRBJ1-5): SQTIHQWPATLVQPVGSPLSLECTVEGTSNPNLYWYRQAAGRGLQLLFYSVGIGQISSEVPQNLSASRPQDRQFILSSKKLLLSDSGFYLCAWRDRGYSGNQPQHFGDGTRLSIL.

The chain couples TRBV29-1 to TRBJ2-2; 7 bases agree with TRBD1. V shed 7 bases and J 3 bases; nucleotides not matched to a gene: 2. The CDR3 loop spans 12 amino acids. The germline CDR1 and CDR2 sequences are SQVTM and ANQGSEA. CDR3 in DNA: TGCAGCGCTGACAGGGACACCGGGGAGCTGTTTTTT. Translated, it gives CSADRDTGELFF.

V and J are TRBV10-3 and TRBJ1-6; 11 bases map to TRBD1. This CDR3 has 13 amino acids. Germline CDR1 is ENHRY and CDR2 is SYGVKD. V lost 9 bases and J lost 10; bases outside the gene matches: 5. CDR3 nucleotides: TGTGCCATTGGACAGGGGGCTCGGTCACCCCTCCACTTT. This encodes CAIGQGARSPLHF.

CDR3 nucleotides: TGTGCCAGCAGCTTGGTCCCCACTAGCGGGGGCTACAATGAGCAGTTCTTC. Translated: CASSLVPTSGGYNEQFF. The chain joins TRBV7-2 to TRBJ2-1, with TRBD2 matching over 11 bases. With V trimmed by 3 bases and J by 3 bases, 7 bases remained unmatched. CDR3 size: 17 residues. Germline loops: CDR1 SGHTA, CDR2 FQGNSA.